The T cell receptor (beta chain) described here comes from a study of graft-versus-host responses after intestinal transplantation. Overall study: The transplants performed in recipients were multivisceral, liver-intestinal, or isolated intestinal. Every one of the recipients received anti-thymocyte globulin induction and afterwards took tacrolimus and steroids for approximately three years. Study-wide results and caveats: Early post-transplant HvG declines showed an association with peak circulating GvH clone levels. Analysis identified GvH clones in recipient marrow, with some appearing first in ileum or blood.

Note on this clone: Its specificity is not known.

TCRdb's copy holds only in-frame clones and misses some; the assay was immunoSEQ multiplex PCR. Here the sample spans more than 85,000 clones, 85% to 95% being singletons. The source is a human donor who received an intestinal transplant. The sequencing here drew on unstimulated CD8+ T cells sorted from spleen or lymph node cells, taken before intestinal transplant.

For the CDR3, the DNA is TGTGCCAGCAGCTTGCGGACCGGGGAGCTGTTTTTT. As protein: CASSLRTGELFF. The genes are TRBV7-3 and TRBJ2-2; D gene uncertain. With 3 bases removed from V and 5 bases from J, the gap between germline ends came to 4 bases. Germline-derived CDR1 and CDR2 are SGHTA and FQGTGA. This CDR3 comprises 12 residues.